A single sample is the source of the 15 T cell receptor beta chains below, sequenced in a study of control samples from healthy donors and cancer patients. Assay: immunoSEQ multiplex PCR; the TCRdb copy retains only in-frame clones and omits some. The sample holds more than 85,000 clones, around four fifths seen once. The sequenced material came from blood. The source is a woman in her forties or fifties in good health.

The CDR3, as DNA: TGCAGCGTTGAAGCGTCCGGGGAGAGGGGGAACCATGGCTACACCTTC. Translating gives CSVEASGERGNHGYTF. This chain joins TRBV29-1 and TRBJ1-2; tentatively, D is TRBD1 (6 bases). CDR3 length: 16 residues. V dropped 1 base and J dropped 6 bases, with 21 bases sitting between them. The germline CDR1 and CDR2 sequences are SQVTM and ANQGSEA.

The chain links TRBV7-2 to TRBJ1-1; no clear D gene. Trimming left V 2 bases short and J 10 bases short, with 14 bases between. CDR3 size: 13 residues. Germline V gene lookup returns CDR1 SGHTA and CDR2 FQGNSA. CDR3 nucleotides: TGTGCCAGCAGCTTAAAGCGGGGAGAGAGAGCTTTCTTT. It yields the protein CASSLKRGERAFF.

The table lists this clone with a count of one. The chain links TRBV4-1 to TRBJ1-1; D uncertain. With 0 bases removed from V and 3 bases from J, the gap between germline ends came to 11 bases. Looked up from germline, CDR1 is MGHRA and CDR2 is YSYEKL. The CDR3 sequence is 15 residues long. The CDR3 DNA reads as TGCGCCAGCAGCCAAGAGGTCGGTCAGTACACTGAAGCTTTCTTT. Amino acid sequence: CASSQEVGQYTEAFF.

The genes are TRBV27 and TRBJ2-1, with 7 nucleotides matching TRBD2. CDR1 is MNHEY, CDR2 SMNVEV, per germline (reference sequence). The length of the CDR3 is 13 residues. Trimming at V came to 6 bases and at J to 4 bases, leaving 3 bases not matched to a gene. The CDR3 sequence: CASRPGGYNEQFF. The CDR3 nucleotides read TGTGCCAGCAGGCCGGGGGGTTACAATGAGCAGTTCTTC.

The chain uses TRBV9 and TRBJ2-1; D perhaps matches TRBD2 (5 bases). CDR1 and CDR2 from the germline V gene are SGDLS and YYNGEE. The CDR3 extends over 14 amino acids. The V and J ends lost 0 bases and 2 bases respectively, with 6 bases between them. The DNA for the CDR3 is TGTGCCAGCAGCGTAGCGGGAACCTACAATGAGCAGTTCTTC. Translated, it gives CASSVAGTYNEQFF.

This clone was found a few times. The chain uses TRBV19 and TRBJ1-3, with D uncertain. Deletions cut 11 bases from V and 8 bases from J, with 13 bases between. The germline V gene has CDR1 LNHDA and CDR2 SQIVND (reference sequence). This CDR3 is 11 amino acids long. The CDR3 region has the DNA TGTGCCTGCTGGAATCGGTACACCATATATTTT. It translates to CACWNRYTIYF.

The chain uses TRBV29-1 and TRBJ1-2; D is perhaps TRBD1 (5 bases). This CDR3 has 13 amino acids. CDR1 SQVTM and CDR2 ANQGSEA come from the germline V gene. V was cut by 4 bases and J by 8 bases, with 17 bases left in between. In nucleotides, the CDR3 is TGCAGCGTTGGCGGGGACCCCAGGGACGGCTACACCTTC. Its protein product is CSVGGDPRDGYTF. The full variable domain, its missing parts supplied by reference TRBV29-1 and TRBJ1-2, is SAVISQKPSRDICQRGTSLTIQCQVDSQVTMMFWYRQQPGQSLTLIATANQGSEATYESGFVIDKFPISRPNLTFSTLTVSNMSPEDSSIYLCSVGGDPRDGYTFGSGTRLTVV.

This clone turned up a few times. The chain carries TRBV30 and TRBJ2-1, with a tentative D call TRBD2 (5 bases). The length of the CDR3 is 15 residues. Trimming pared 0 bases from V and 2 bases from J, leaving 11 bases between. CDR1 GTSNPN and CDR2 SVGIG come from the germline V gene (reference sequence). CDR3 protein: CAWSVLPGTYNEQFF. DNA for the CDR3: TGTGCCTGGAGTGTACTTCCGGGAACCTACAATGAGCAGTTCTTC.

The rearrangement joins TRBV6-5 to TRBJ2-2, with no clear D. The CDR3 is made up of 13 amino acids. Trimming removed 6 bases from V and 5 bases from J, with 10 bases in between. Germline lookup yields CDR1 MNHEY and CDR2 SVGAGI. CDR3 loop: CASSGPPTGELFF. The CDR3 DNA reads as TGTGCCAGCAGCGGGCCTCCTACCGGGGAGCTGTTTTTT.

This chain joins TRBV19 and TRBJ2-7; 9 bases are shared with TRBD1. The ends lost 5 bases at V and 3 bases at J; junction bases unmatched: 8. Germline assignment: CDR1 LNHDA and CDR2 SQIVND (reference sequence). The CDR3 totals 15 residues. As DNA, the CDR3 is TGTGCCAGTAGTCTAACTGGACAGGGGTTCTACGAGCAGTACTTC. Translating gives CASSLTGQGFYEQYF.

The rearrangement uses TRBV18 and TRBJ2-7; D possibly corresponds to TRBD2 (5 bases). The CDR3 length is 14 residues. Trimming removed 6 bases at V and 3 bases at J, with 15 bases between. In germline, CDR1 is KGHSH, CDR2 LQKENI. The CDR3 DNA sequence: TGTGCCAGCTCCCCCAGCGGACTGATCTACGAGCAGTACTTC. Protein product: CASSPSGLIYEQYF.

CDR3 sequence (DNA): TGCAGTGCTCGTGGGACCAACTATGGCTACACCTTC. This encodes CSARGTNYGYTF. The chain recombines TRBV20-1 with TRBJ1-2; tentative D call: TRBD1 (5 bases). CDR3 length equals 12 residues. Per germline, CDR1 DFQATT and CDR2 SNEGSKA (reference sequence). Trimming took 5 bases from V and 2 from J, leaving 9 bases between them.

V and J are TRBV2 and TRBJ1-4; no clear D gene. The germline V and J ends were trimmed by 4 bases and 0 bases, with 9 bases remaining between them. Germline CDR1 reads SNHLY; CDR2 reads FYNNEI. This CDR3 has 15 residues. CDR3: CASSAVPATNEKLFF. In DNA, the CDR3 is TGTGCCAGCAGTGCGGTACCTGCAACTAATGAAAAACTGTTTTTT.

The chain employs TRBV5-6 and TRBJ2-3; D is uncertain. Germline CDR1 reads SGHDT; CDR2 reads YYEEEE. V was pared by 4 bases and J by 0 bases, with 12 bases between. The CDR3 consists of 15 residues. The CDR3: CASSLRTASTDTQYF. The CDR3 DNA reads TGTGCCAGCAGCCTAAGGACGGCTAGCACAGATACGCAGTATTTT.

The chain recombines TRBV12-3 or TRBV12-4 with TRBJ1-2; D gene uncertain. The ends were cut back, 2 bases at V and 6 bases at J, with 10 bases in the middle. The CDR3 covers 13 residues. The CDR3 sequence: CASSLQRADGYTF. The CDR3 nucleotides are TGTGCCAGCAGTTTACAAAGGGCGGATGGCTACACCTTC.